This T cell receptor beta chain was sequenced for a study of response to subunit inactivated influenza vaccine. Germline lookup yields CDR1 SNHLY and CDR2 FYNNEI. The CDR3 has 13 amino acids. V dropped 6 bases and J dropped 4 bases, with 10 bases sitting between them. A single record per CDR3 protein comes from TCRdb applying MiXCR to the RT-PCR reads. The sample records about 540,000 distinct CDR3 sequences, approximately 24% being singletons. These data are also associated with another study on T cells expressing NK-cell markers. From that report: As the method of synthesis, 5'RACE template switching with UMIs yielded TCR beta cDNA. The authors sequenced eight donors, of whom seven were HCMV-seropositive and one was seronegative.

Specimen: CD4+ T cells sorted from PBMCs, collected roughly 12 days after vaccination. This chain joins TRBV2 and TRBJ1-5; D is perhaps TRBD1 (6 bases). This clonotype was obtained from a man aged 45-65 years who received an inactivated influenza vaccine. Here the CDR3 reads CASRFGQNQPQHF. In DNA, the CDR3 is TGTGCCAGCAGATTCGGACAGAATCAGCCCCAGCATTTT.